This T cell receptor beta chain came from a study of blood T cell repertoires in COVID-19. Germline CDR1 reads SGHDT; CDR2 reads YYEEEE. The CDR3 is 19 amino acids. The ends lost 1 base at V and 0 bases at J; junction bases unmatched: 9. Sequencing used immunoSEQ multiplex PCR; TCRdb keeps in-frame clones, though not all of them. The table includes 100,000 or so clones, approximately 83% detected once. This rearrangement joins TRBV5-6 to TRBJ2-1; 11 bases are a match to TRBD2. This clonotype originated in a man aged 60 to 69 with acute or convalescent COVID-19. Sequenced input: peripheral blood. CDR3 DNA: TGTGCCAGCAGCTTGAATAGCGGGAGGGTGTGGGGCTCCTACAATGAGCAGTTCTTC. Protein product: CASSLNSGRVWGSYNEQFF.